The rows below give T cell receptor beta chains drawn from one sample of a study of post-analysis software for immune sequencing data. Via MiXCR, TCRdb re-called the PCR reads, giving one row per CDR3 protein. The profile shows fewer than 850,000 distinct CDR3 sequences, around 27% of them singletons. Sequencing used blood. Source of these receptors: a girl aged 5 to 17 with multiple sclerosis. Both conserved end residues are part of each CDR3. Fields, in order: V gene, clone size, D gene, J gene, CDR3 DNA, CDR3 protein. D genes are given only for firm matches. Clone size is stated in some rows and not others, as once, few, many or a class when expanded.

TRBV5-5	few	-	TRBJ2-7	TGTGCCAGCAGTAATCCGGCAGGGAAGGTCTACGAGCAGTACTTC	CASSNPAGKVYEQYF
TRBV7-8	few	-	TRBJ1-5	TGTGCCAGCAGCTTAGCGGCCCTCGGGAGCAATCAGCCCCAGCATTTT	CASSLAALGSNQPQHF
TRBV25-1	-	-	TRBJ2-1	TGTGCCAGCAGCGGGGTATGCAATGAGCAGTTCTTC	CASSGVCNEQFF
TRBV2	-	TRBD1	TRBJ2-7	TGTGCCATCTTCCGGGACAGGTTCGTCCACGAGCAGTACTTC	CAIFRDRFVHEQYF
TRBV29-1	-	-	TRBJ2-7	TGCAGCGTTGAGGGGTGGGACGAGCGGTACTTC	CSVEGWDERYF
TRBV20-1	-	-	TRBJ2-1	TGCAGTGCTAGAGACCGATACAACTCCTACAATGAGCAGTTCTTC	CSARDRYNSYNEQFF
TRBV11-2	few	TRBD2	TRBJ2-1	TGTGCTATCCGGGGGGGGACCTACAATGAGCAGTTCTTC	CAIRGGTYNEQFF
TRBV12-3/TRBV12-4	-	-	TRBJ1-1	TGCGCCAGCAGCCTCACAGGAGTTGAAGCTTTCTTT	CASSLTGVEAFF
TRBV7-6	-	-	TRBJ2-7	TGTGCCAGCAGCCCGAACCCCGGCTACGAGCAGTACTTC	CASSPNPGYEQYF
TRBV20-1	few	-	TRBJ2-3	TGCAGTGCTAGAGGGGGTAGAGACGGCCGGGCAGATACGCAGTATTTT	CSARGGRDGRADTQYF
TRBV15	-	TRBD1	TRBJ1-2	TGTGCCACCAGCAGGGGGACAGGATGGCAATATGGCTACACCTTC	CATSRGTGWQYGYTF